The clone carrying this T cell receptor (beta chain) was seen repeatedly, ten times or more. The data are from a study of T-cell memory formation after mild COVID-19. It was 5'RACE with constant-segment primers that produced the TCR alpha and TCR beta cDNA libraries, which carried sample barcodes and UMIs. From the 5' RACE reads, TCRdb called clonotypes with MiXCR, one entry per CDR3 protein. The table shows roughly 130,000 distinct CDR3 sequences, with roughly 6% occurring only once. The clonotype originates from an adult woman who had mild COVID-19 (a few samples of this study predate the infection). Cell type and time point are not known. What was sequenced was PBMCs or a T cell subset sorted from them (not recorded which).

CDR3 loop: CASRGGAGEDTQYF. CDR3 DNA: TGCGCCAGCAGGGGGGGGGCGGGAGAAGATACGCAGTATTTT. The J gene is TRBJ2-3, the V gene TRBV10-2; weak D call: TRBD2 (7 bases). Germline CDR1 reads WSHSY; CDR2 reads SAAADI. The length of the CDR3 is 14 residues. Trimming removed 6 bases from V and 5 bases from J, with 15 bases in between.